This is a list of T cell receptor beta chains from one sample in a study of early T cells in non-severe SARS-CoV-2 infection. TCRdb processed the 5' RACE reads anew with MiXCR; each CDR3 protein has one entry. Seen here are roughly 63,000 distinct CDR3 sequences, roughly an eighth observed once, and the top ten hold under 4%. The sequencing sample was made of whole blood. The receptor source for this set is an adult who was a healthcare worker with PCR-confirmed SARS-CoV-2 infection or an uninfected control (not recorded which). The CDR3 runs from the conserved cysteine through the conserved F or W. The D gene is left open where the match is weak. Clone size appears in some rows only: once, few, many, or a class for an expanded clone.

D gene: .; V gene: TRBV20-1; clone size: .; J gene: TRBJ2-7; CDR3 length: 14; CDR3 DNA: TGCAGTGCTAGAGCCCCGGGCAGTACCTACGAGCAGTACTTC; CDR3 protein: CSARAPGSTYEQYF
D gene: .; V gene: TRBV7-6; clone size: .; J gene: TRBJ2-3; CDR3 length: 16; CDR3 DNA: TGTGCCAGCAGCCCGTCCTCGACCACTAGCACAGATATGCAGTATTTT; CDR3 protein: CASSPSSTTSTDMQYF
D gene: .; V gene: TRBV2; clone size: few; J gene: TRBJ1-1; CDR3 length: 11; CDR3 DNA: TGTGCCAGCAGTGAAGGAGGTGAAGCTTTCTTT; CDR3 protein: CASSEGGEAFF
D gene: TRBD1; V gene: TRBV19; clone size: few; J gene: TRBJ2-7; CDR3 length: 17; CDR3 DNA: TGTGCCAGTAGTATATCCGGACCCGGGACAGGGACCTACGAGCAGTACTTC; CDR3 protein: CASSISGPGTGTYEQYF
D gene: .; V gene: TRBV28; clone size: many; J gene: TRBJ1-6; CDR3 length: 15; CDR3 DNA: TGTGCCAGCACCCTTCAGGGAGGCCCTAATTCACCCCTCCACTTT; CDR3 protein: CASTLQGGPNSPLHF
D gene: TRBD1; V gene: TRBV7-8; clone size: many; J gene: TRBJ2-5; CDR3 length: 15; CDR3 DNA: TGTGCCAGCAGCTACGGGACAGGGGGCGAGCAGACCCAGTACTTC; CDR3 protein: CASSYGTGGEQTQYF
D gene: TRBD1; V gene: TRBV7-9; clone size: few; J gene: TRBJ2-4; CDR3 length: 15; CDR3 DNA: TGTGCCAGCAGCTTCCCCAGGGGGTCGAAAAACATTCAGTACTTC; CDR3 protein: CASSFPRGSKNIQYF
D gene: .; V gene: TRBV2; clone size: few; J gene: TRBJ1-5; CDR3 length: 16; CDR3 DNA: TGTGCCAGCAGTCTAGGATGGACACATAGCAATCAGCCCCAGCATTTT; CDR3 protein: CASSLGWTHSNQPQHF
D gene: TRBD2; V gene: TRBV12-3/TRBV12-4; clone size: .; J gene: TRBJ2-7; CDR3 length: 18; CDR3 DNA: TGTGCCAGCAGTTTAAAAGGAGAAGGAATAGCGGGAGTCTACGAGCAGTACTTC; CDR3 protein: CASSLKGEGIAGVYEQYF
D gene: TRBD1; V gene: TRBV11-2; clone size: .; J gene: TRBJ2-1; CDR3 length: 14; CDR3 DNA: TGTGCCAGCAGCCCTCGGACAGGCTACAATGAGCAGTTCTTC; CDR3 protein: CASSPRTGYNEQFF
D gene: TRBD2; V gene: TRBV9; clone size: many; J gene: TRBJ2-1; CDR3 length: 13; CDR3 DNA: TGTGCCAGCAGCGTTCCTAGCGGGACTGAGCAGTTCTTC; CDR3 protein: CASSVPSGTEQFF
D gene: TRBD1; V gene: TRBV13; clone size: few; J gene: TRBJ2-7; CDR3 length: 15; CDR3 DNA: TGTGCCAGCACCCCAGGTGGGACAGGGACGCCCGAGCAGTACTTC; CDR3 protein: CASTPGGTGTPEQYF
D gene: .; V gene: TRBV18; clone size: few; J gene: TRBJ2-7; CDR3 length: 16; CDR3 DNA: TGTGCCAGCTCACCACCTCGCGCCCAGATGAGTAGGGAGCAGTACTTC; CDR3 protein: CASSPPRAQMSREQYF
D gene: .; V gene: TRBV11-2; clone size: .; J gene: TRBJ2-7; CDR3 length: 14; CDR3 DNA: TGTGCCAGCAGCTTAGCCCCTCTTGGGTACGAGCAGTACTTC; CDR3 protein: CASSLAPLGYEQYF
D gene: TRBD1; V gene: TRBV5-8; clone size: many; J gene: TRBJ2-7; CDR3 length: 13; CDR3 DNA: TGTGCCAGCAGCGGACAGGGCCGTGGGGAGCAGTACTTC; CDR3 protein: CASSGQGRGEQYF
D gene: .; V gene: TRBV21-1; clone size: many; J gene: TRBJ1-1; CDR3 length: 11; CDR3 DNA: TGTGCCAGCACTTGGAACACTGAAGCTTTCTTT; CDR3 protein: CASTWNTEAFF